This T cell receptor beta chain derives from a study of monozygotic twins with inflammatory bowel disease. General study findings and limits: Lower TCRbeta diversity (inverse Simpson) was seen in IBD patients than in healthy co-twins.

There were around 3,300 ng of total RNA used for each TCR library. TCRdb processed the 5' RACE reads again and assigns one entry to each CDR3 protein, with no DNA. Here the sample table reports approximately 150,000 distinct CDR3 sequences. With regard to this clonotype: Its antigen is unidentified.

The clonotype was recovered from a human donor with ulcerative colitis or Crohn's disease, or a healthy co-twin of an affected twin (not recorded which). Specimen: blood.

This chain's CDR3 is CASSLPAGNTDTQYF. The rearrangement uses TRBV28 and TRBJ2-3; TCRdb outputs TRBD2, but without DNA this stays unchecked. Germline CDR1 reads MDHEN; CDR2 reads SYDVKM. CDR3 length equals 15 residues.